The clone carrying this T cell receptor (beta chain) was detected ten times or more. The antigen is undetermined. Trimming removed 5 bases at V and 2 bases at J, with 9 bases between. Germline assignment: CDR1 SGHTA and CDR2 FQGNSA. The CDR3 contains 13 residues. This sample was taken from a study of response to subunit inactivated influenza vaccine. MiXCR, run by TCRdb on the RT-PCR reads, gives a single entry per CDR3 protein. The data hold 500,000 to 600,000 distinct CDR3 sequences, with 11% observed a single time. Study-wide results and caveats: T cells newly recruited by each seasonal influenza vaccination are few, the authors suggested.

This same sample was also taken into another study, of T cells expressing NK-cell markers. This second report adds: The cDNA for TCR beta came from 5'RACE template switching with UMIs. CD3+CD56+NKG2C+, CD3+CD56+NKG2C- and CD3+CD56-NKG2C+ T cells, once sorted, supplied the TCR beta repertoires. The sequencing cohort of eight donors included seven HCMV-seropositive individuals and one seronegative individual. A few donors showed these clonotypes also leading the CD3+CD56-NKG2C+ fraction.

The chain combines TRBV7-2 with TRBJ1-1; maybe TRBD1 (5 bases). This TCR was sampled from a man in his fifties or sixties who received an inactivated influenza vaccine. The source material was PBMCs from blood, sampled on the day of vaccination. CDR3 DNA sequence: TGTGCCAGCAGCCTCCAGGGAAACACTGAAGCTTTCTTT. This gives the protein CASSLQGNTEAFF.